This entry lists 13 T cell receptor beta chains sequenced from one sample in a study of blood T cell repertoires in COVID-19. TCRdb keeps only in-frame clones here, not all; method: immunoSEQ multiplex PCR. The sample lists roughly 180,000 clones; 84% were seen once. The sequenced sample was peripheral blood. The receptor set was obtained from a human donor in a cohort sampled during active COVID-19.

The V and J genes are TRBV12-3 or TRBV12-4 and TRBJ1-4, with TRBD1 as a possible D gene (6 bases). Trimming removed 10 bases at V and 6 bases at J, with 15 bases between. The CDR3 sequence is 13 residues long. Written as DNA, the CDR3 is TGTGCCATCCGTGGGGCAGGGGATGAAAAACTGTTTTTT. Encoded protein: CAIRGAGDEKLFF.

V and J are TRBV3-1 (or the pseudogene TRBV3-2) and TRBJ2-7; D is possibly TRBD1 (6 bases). V lost 8 bases to trimming and J lost 0 bases, with 14 bases between them. CDR3 length: 14 residues. Germline CDR1 reads LGHDT; CDR2 reads YNNKEL (reference sequence). The CDR3 nucleotides are TGTGCCAGCGGCCTCGGACAGACCTCCTACGAGCAGTACTTC. It encodes CASGLGQTSYEQYF.

V usage is TRBV12-3 or TRBV12-4 and J usage is TRBJ2-7, with 8 positions matching TRBD1. CDR3 length equals 13 residues. V shed 10 bases and J 3 bases; nucleotides not matched to a gene: 8. CDR3 sequence reads: CAISDRADYEQYF. The CDR3, as DNA: TGTGCCATCTCGGACAGGGCGGACTACGAGCAGTACTTC.

The rearrangement joins TRBV25-1 to TRBJ1-2; weak D call: TRBD1 (6 bases). The CDR3 is 13 amino acids. Trimming pared 10 bases from V and 2 bases from J, leaving 14 bases between. Germline CDR1 MGHDK, CDR2 SYGVNS. For the CDR3, the DNA is TGTGCCACCCAACGTGGGGGCAACTATGGCTACACCTTC. Residues: CATQRGGNYGYTF.

The V call is TRBV3-1 (or the pseudogene TRBV3-2), the J call TRBJ2-7; the match to TRBD2 covers 9 bases. The CDR3 length is 16 residues. With V trimmed by 0 bases and J by 5 bases, 8 bases remained unmatched. CDR1 and CDR2 from the germline V gene are LGHDT and YNNKEL (reference sequence). CDR3: CASSQDAGTSRNEQYF. The CDR3 DNA sequence: TGTGCCAGCAGCCAAGACGCCGGGACTAGCAGAAACGAGCAGTACTTC.

This clone has just a few counts. The chain has TRBV5-5 and TRBJ2-5; D unresolved. The CDR3 has 12 residues. CDR1 SGHKS and CDR2 YYEKEE come from the germline V gene (reference sequence). Trimming left V 1 base short and J 5 bases short, with 6 bases between. The CDR3 reads CASSLFPETQYF. CDR3 coding DNA: TGTGCCAGCAGCTTGTTCCCGGAGACCCAGTACTTC.

The CDR3 DNA sequence: TGTGCCAGCTCACCACTAAAGGGGAAAATCGGCTATGGCTACACCTTC. Protein sequence: CASSPLKGKIGYGYTF. J is TRBJ1-2 and V is TRBV18; tentative D call: TRBD1 (5 bases). Looked up from germline, CDR1 is KGHSH and CDR2 is LQKENI. This CDR3 is 16 amino acids long. Trimming took off 1 base at V and 4 bases at J, with 16 bases between the two ends. The full variable domain, its missing parts supplied by reference TRBV18 and TRBJ1-2, is NAGVMQNPRHLVRRRGQEARLRCSPMKGHSHVYWYRQLPEEGLKFMVYLQKENIIDESGMPKERFSAEFPKEGPSILRIQQVVRGDSAAYFCASSPLKGKIGYGYTFGSGTRLTVV.

This chain connects TRBV19 to TRBJ2-7; 7 nucleotides align to TRBD1. Germline values: CDR1 LNHDA, CDR2 SQIVND (reference sequence). The CDR3 runs 15 residues. With V trimmed by 6 bases and J by 1 base, 9 bases remained unmatched. The CDR3 region has the DNA TGTGCCAGTAGCTCGAGACAGGGAGTTTCCTACGAGCAGTACTTC. It translates to CASSSRQGVSYEQYF.

This clone was seen just once. This chain joins TRBV7-8 and TRBJ1-2; D is unclear. The germline V gene encodes CDR1 SGHVS and CDR2 FQNEAQ. The V gene lost 5 bases and the J gene lost 0 bases, with 10 bases spanning the gap. The CDR3 extends over 14 amino acids. CDR3 DNA: TGTGCCAGCAGCCATGACACGACTAACTATGGCTACACCTTC. This sequence encodes CASSHDTTNYGYTF.

This chain uses TRBV4-1 with TRBJ2-3; 10 positions match TRBD1. V shed 3 bases and J 4 bases; nucleotides not matched to a gene: 4. CDR3 length: 15 amino acids. Germline assignment: CDR1 MGHRA and CDR2 YSYEKL. The CDR3 loop is CASSHGQGVSDTQYF. The CDR3 DNA sequence: TGCGCCAGCAGCCACGGACAGGGGGTTTCAGATACGCAGTATTTT.

This clone was found once. The V and J genes are TRBV5-1 and TRBJ2-1; 7 bases match TRBD2. Losses at the gene ends were 0 bases for V and 8 bases for J; bases not matched to a gene: 11. The CDR3 spans 16 residues. Germline loops: CDR1 SGHRS, CDR2 YFSETQ. The CDR3 sequence is CASSLGGAGFLDEQFF. In DNA, the CDR3 is TGCGCCAGCAGCTTGGGAGGAGCGGGGTTCTTGGATGAGCAGTTCTTC. Full variable domain (remainder filled in from reference TRBV5-1 and TRBJ2-1): KAGVTQTPRYLIKTRGQQVTLSCSPISGHRSVSWYQQTPGQGLQFLFEYFSETQRNKGNFPGRFSGRQFSNSRSEMNVSTLELGDSALYLCASSLGGAGFLDEQFFGPGTRLTVL.

In DNA, the CDR3 is TGTGCCAGCAGTGCCAAGGGGGGGGTCTCTGGAAACACCATATATTTT. It translates to CASSAKGGVSGNTIYF. The rearrangement joins TRBV2 to TRBJ1-3; maybe TRBD1 (6 bases). The V gene lost 4 bases and the J gene lost 0 bases, with 13 bases spanning the gap. From germline, CDR1 is SNHLY and CDR2 FYNNEI. The CDR3 loop spans 16 amino acids.

V and J are TRBV10-2 and TRBJ1-1; 8 nucleotides line up with TRBD1. The trim removed 6 bases at V and 4 bases at J, leaving 10 bases unmatched. Germline V CDR1 and CDR2: WSHSY, SAAADI. The CDR3 has 15 residues. The CDR3 coding sequence is TGCGCCAGCAGGGACAGGGTGGGATGGAGCACTGAAGCTTTCTTT. It is translated as CASRDRVGWSTEAFF.